The T cell receptor (beta chain) described here comes from a study of T cell responses to AZD1222 COVID-19 vaccine. Concerning this clone: Antigen: not known.

Study-level results: The span of vaccine-associated CD4 TCRs extended across spike, with dominance at 160-218 and 743-854. Repertoire sampling happened only post peak T cell response. The study found Spike-specific TCR breadth and depth rose after two AZD1222 doses. Seropositive at baseline were only six AZD1222 recipients.

Assay used: immunoSEQ multiplex PCR; TCRdb lists only in-frame clones, some missing. The sample has more than 95,000 clones; about 87% are singletons. The receptor comes from an adult in good health. The sequenced sample was peripheral blood, obtained on day 0 of AZD1222 vaccination.

The chain's CDR3 is CASSFPGKSGELFF. CDR3 DNA sequence: TGTGCCAGCAGCTTCCCCGGGAAGAGCGGGGAGCTGTTTTTT. This chain uses TRBV5-4 with TRBJ2-2, with D possibly matching TRBD2 (5 bases). V was pared by 2 bases and J by 7 bases, with 12 bases between. The germline gives CDR1 SGHNT, CDR2 YYREEE (reference sequence). The CDR3 length is 14 residues. The full variable domain, rest sourced from reference TRBV5-4 and TRBJ2-2, is ETGVTQSPTHLIKTRGQQVTLRCSSQSGHNTVSWYQQALGQGPQFIFQYYREEENGRGNFPPRFSGLQFPNYSSELNVNALELDDSALYLCASSFPGKSGELFFGEGSRLTVL.